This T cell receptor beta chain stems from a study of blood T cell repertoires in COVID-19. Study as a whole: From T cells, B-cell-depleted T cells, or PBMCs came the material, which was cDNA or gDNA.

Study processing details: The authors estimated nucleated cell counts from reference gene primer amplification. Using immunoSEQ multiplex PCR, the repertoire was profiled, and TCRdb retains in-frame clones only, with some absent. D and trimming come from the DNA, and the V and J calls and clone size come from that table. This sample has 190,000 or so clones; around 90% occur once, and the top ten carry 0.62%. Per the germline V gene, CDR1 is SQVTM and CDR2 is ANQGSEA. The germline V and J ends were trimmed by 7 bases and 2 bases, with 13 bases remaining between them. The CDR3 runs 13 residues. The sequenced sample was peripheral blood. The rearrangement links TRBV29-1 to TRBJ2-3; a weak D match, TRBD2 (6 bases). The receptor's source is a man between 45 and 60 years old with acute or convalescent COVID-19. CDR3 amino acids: CSAHGGITDTQYF. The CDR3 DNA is TGCAGCGCTCATGGGGGGATCACAGATACGCAGTATTTT.